The clone carrying this TCR beta chain has a single count. These data originate in a study of blood T cell repertoires in COVID-19. Generated by immunoSEQ multiplex PCR, the TCRdb table keeps only in-frame clones and is missing some. This sample has a few hundred thousand clones, with approximately 91% found just once. Unmatched junction bases numbered 6, after V lost 6 bases and J lost 2 bases. Germline assignment: CDR1 SNHLY and CDR2 FYNNEI. The CDR3 consists of 15 residues. This clonotype originated in a human donor in a cohort exposed to, infected with or recovered from COVID-19 (not recorded which). The donor label of this sample is uncertain. The gene calls are TRBV2 and TRBJ2-3, with 9 bases that match TRBD2. Sequencing input: PBMCs or T cells enriched from blood (not recorded which). The CDR3 reads CASRLSGGYTDTQYF. Written as DNA, the CDR3 is TGTGCCAGCAGGCTTAGCGGGGGTTACACAGATACGCAGTATTTT.